Below, 28 T cell receptor beta chains from the same sample are listed, as sequenced in a study of cytomegalovirus exposure and HLA in healthy donors. The PCR was carried out with 60 Vbeta primers and 13 Jbeta primers. Sequencing used immunoSEQ multiplex PCR; TCRdb keeps in-frame clones, though not all of them. Seen here are some 150,000 clones, around 80% observed once, and the top ten hold about 2%. Sequencing was done on a sample of PBMCs. The receptors were gathered from a woman between 45 and 60 years old in good health and CMV-seronegative.

V gene TRBV7-3 combines with J gene TRBJ1-1; TRBD1 matches at 8 bases. CDR1 is SGHTA, CDR2 FQGTGA, per germline. This CDR3 spans 16 amino acids. J gave up 1 base and V 5 bases, and 9 bases lay outside the gene matches. CDR3 sequence: CASSPGTGPRNTEAFF. The CDR3 region has the DNA TGTGCCAGCAGCCCAGGGACAGGTCCAAGGAACACTGAAGCTTTCTTT.

As regards this clone: The junction departs from germline at one end; a sequencing error may be responsible. At the DNA level, this CDR3 is encoded by other sequences in the same sample as well. The gene calls are TRBV6-5 and TRBJ1-6; 10 positions match TRBD1. In germline, CDR1 is MNHEY, CDR2 SVGAGI. CDR3 length equals 16 residues. The CDR3 here is CASSSQDRGNNSPLHF. The CDR3 DNA sequence: TGTGCCAGCAGTTCCCAGGACAGGGGGAATAATTCCCCCCTCCACTTT.

The rearrangement joins TRBV9 to TRBJ1-3; D unresolved. The CDR3 runs 15 residues. Trimming took off 4 bases at V and 0 bases at J, with 11 bases between the two ends. Germline lookup yields CDR1 SGDLS and CDR2 YYNGEE. CDR3 protein: CASSIQAGSGNTIYF. The CDR3 nucleotides read TGTGCCAGCAGCATCCAGGCAGGCTCTGGAAACACCATATATTTT.

This chain joins TRBV6-5 and TRBJ1-3; TRBD1 might be the D (5 bases). The CDR3 totals 15 residues. Between the trimmed V and J ends, which lost 2 bases and 5 bases, there was a span of 13 bases. Germline V lookup: CDR1 MNHEY, CDR2 SVGAGI. CDR3 amino acids: CASSYLPTERNTIYF. The CDR3 DNA sequence: TGTGCCAGCAGTTACCTACCGACAGAAAGAAACACCATATATTTT.

In its sample, this clone was seen a few times. This chain connects TRBV28 to TRBJ1-2; 7 positions agree with TRBD1. CDR3 length equals 12 residues. V shed 5 bases and J 7 bases; nucleotides not matched to a gene: 4. Germline V gene data show CDR1 as MDHEN and CDR2 as SYDVKM. The CDR3 spells CASSTYRGGYTF. The CDR3 DNA is TGTGCCAGCAGTACATACAGGGGTGGCTACACCTTC.

This chain connects TRBV7-9 to TRBJ1-4; no reliable D call. Germline V gene data show CDR1 as SEHNR and CDR2 as FQNEAQ (reference sequence). V shed 1 base and J shed 4 bases, with 10 bases lying between them. The CDR3 sequence is 15 residues long. For the CDR3, the DNA is TGTGCCAGCAGCTTAGGGCGGCTTATTAATGAAAAACTGTTTTTT. It is translated as CASSLGRLINEKLFF. Full variable domain (missing parts from reference TRBV7-9 and TRBJ1-4): DTGVSQNPRHKITKRGQNVTFRCDPISEHNRLYWYRQTLGQGPEFLTYFQNEAQLEKSRLLSDRFSAERPKGSFSTLEIQRTEQGDSAMYLCASSLGRLINEKLFFGSGTQLSVL.

The chain carries TRBV28 and TRBJ1-5; 9 bases are shared with TRBD1. CDR1 is MDHEN, CDR2 SYDVKM, per germline. The CDR3 totals 17 residues. The V and J ends lost 8 bases and 6 bases, in that order; junction bases with no gene match: 17. This chain's CDR3 is CASGPLGGQGFSQPQHF. For the CDR3, the DNA is TGTGCCAGCGGCCCTCTAGGGGGACAGGGATTTAGTCAGCCCCAGCATTTT.

A word on this clone: Other DNA sequences of this sample code for an identical CDR3. The chain employs TRBV5-1 and TRBJ1-3; D uncertain. Germline CDR1 is SGHRS and CDR2 is YFSETQ. CDR3 length equals 15 residues. V lost 4 bases, J lost 0 bases, and 11 bases lay in between. The CDR3: CASSTTGSSGNTIYF. For the CDR3, the DNA is TGCGCCAGCAGCACGACGGGGAGCTCTGGAAACACCATATATTTT.

V and J are TRBV5-4 and TRBJ2-2; 10 positions agree with TRBD1. The ends lost 4 bases at V and 1 base at J; junction bases unmatched: 7. Germline lookup yields CDR1 SGHNT and CDR2 YYREEE (reference sequence). This CDR3 is 17 amino acids long. The CDR3 loop is CASSPRTGGVNTGELFF. CDR3 nucleotides: TGTGCCAGCAGCCCAAGGACAGGGGGGGTGAACACCGGGGAGCTGTTTTTT.

The chain combines TRBV28 with TRBJ2-7; 10 bases map to TRBD2. CDR3 length: 20 amino acids. The ends lost 1 base at V and 1 base at J; junction bases unmatched: 16. Germline CDR1 and CDR2: MDHEN and SYDVKM. The CDR3 nucleotides read TGTGCCAGCAGTTTATCTACTAGCGGGATCCCGAGGGCGGAGTCCTACGAGCAGTACTTC. This gives the protein CASSLSTSGIPRAESYEQYF.

The V and J genes are TRBV27 and TRBJ2-3; TRBD2 aligns across 10 bases. From germline, CDR1 is MNHEY and CDR2 SMNVEV (reference sequence). The ends lost 4 bases at V and 5 bases at J; junction bases unmatched: 21. The CDR3 is made up of 20 amino acids. The CDR3 loop is CASSSRITGSGRKNRDTQYF. For the CDR3, the DNA is TGTGCCAGCAGTTCTCGGATTACAGGTAGCGGGAGGAAAAATAGAGATACGCAGTATTTT.

In this sample, this clone is medium-sized. The chain uses TRBV4-3 and TRBJ1-3; no firm D call. CDR3 length: 19 residues. From germline, CDR1 is LGHNA and CDR2 YSLEER. The V end was cut by 2 bases, the J end by 1 base, with 21 bases between. The CDR3 here is CASSQSRGNGGPSGNTIYF. In DNA form, the CDR3 reads TGCGCCAGCAGCCAATCCCGAGGAAACGGCGGGCCGTCTGGAAACACCATATATTTT.

The chain carries TRBV5-1 and TRBJ1-3, with 7 bases fitting TRBD1. Trimming removed 0 bases from V and 7 bases from J; junction bases left unmatched: 7. Germline lookup yields CDR1 SGHRS and CDR2 YFSETQ. The CDR3 spans 15 residues. In DNA form, the CDR3 reads TGCGCCAGCAGCTTGGCGGCAGGGACAGTGAACACCATATATTTT. Translation: CASSLAAGTVNTIYF.

The V call is TRBV7-2, the J call TRBJ2-1; possible D gene TRBD2, 6 bases. This CDR3 comprises 15 residues. The V gene's germline CDR1 is SGHTA and CDR2 FQGNSA. The germline V and J ends were trimmed by 7 bases and 2 bases, with 15 bases remaining between them. CDR3 bases: TGTGCCAGCACTCTTAGCGGAGGGGCCTACAATGAGCAGTTCTTC. Translating gives CASTLSGGAYNEQFF.

The V call is TRBV11-2, the J call TRBJ1-1; maybe TRBD1 (5 bases). Trimming took off 3 bases at V and 4 bases at J, with 12 bases between the two ends. This CDR3 is 14 amino acids long. The germline gives CDR1 SGHAT, CDR2 FQNNGV. CDR3 residues: CASSLGLGATEAFF. In DNA form, the CDR3 reads TGTGCCAGCAGCTTGGGGCTAGGGGCCACTGAAGCTTTCTTT.

The genes are TRBV7-2 and TRBJ2-3; a possible D gene is TRBD2 (7 bases). Germline V gene lookup returns CDR1 SGHTA and CDR2 FQGNSA. This CDR3 comprises 15 residues. With 6 bases removed from V and 0 bases from J, the gap between germline ends came to 13 bases. The DNA for the CDR3 is TGTGCCAGCAGGCTGGGGGGGCTCAGCACAGATACGCAGTATTTT. Protein: CASRLGGLSTDTQYF.

The chain links TRBV4-2 to TRBJ1-5, with a possible D match to TRBD1 (5 bases). The V end lost 4 bases, the J end lost 3 bases, and 16 bases lay between the germline ends. Germline CDR1 is LGHNA and CDR2 is YNFKEQ. CDR3 size: 16 residues. CDR3 residues: CASSRDQNRNNQPQHF. In DNA form, the CDR3 reads TGTGCCAGCAGCCGCGACCAGAACAGGAACAATCAGCCCCAGCATTTT.

The J gene is TRBJ2-1, the V gene TRBV6-5; 9 nucleotides line up with TRBD1. The V segment lost 6 bases and the J segment 0 bases; nucleotides outside the gene matches: 3. The CDR3 covers 15 residues. Germline lookup yields CDR1 MNHEY and CDR2 SVGAGI. CDR3: CASSQDRGSYNEQFF. Written as DNA, the CDR3 is TGTGCCAGCAGCCAGGACAGGGGCTCCTACAATGAGCAGTTCTTC.

The chain combines TRBV7-2 with TRBJ1-1; a possible D gene is TRBD1 (6 bases). Germline V gene lookup returns CDR1 SGHTA and CDR2 FQGNSA. V gave up 5 bases and J gave up 5 bases, with 21 bases separating them. This CDR3 has 16 amino acids. The CDR3 here is CASSQRMKRTGTEAFF. The CDR3 bases are TGTGCCAGCAGCCAAAGGATGAAGAGAACAGGGACTGAAGCTTTCTTT.

The CDR3 is CASSPLAGGSYEQYF. The CDR3 region has the DNA TGTGCCAGCAGTCCCCTGGCGGGAGGGTCCTACGAGCAGTACTTC. The rearrangement joins TRBV27 to TRBJ2-7; the match to TRBD2 covers 9 bases. This CDR3 spans 15 amino acids. Germline V lookup: CDR1 MNHEY, CDR2 SMNVEV (reference sequence). Trimming removed 5 bases from V and 1 base from J; junction bases left unmatched: 6.

The gene calls are TRBV7-2 and TRBJ1-2; possible D gene TRBD1, 5 bases. CDR1 and CDR2 (germline): SGHTA, FQGNSA. The length of the CDR3 is 14 residues. Trimming shortened V by 5 bases and J by 5 bases, and 15 bases separated the two germline ends. The CDR3 DNA reads as TGTGCCAGCAGCCCAGACCGCAGGGTATATGGCTACACCTTC. Protein: CASSPDRRVYGYTF.

The V call is TRBV7-6, the J call TRBJ2-1; no clear D. The CDR3 totals 15 residues. V was pared by 0 bases and J by 2 bases, with 8 bases between. Germline CDR1 reads SGHVS; CDR2 reads FNYEAQ. In DNA form, the CDR3 reads TGTGCCAGCAGCTTAGCGCACGGTCCCTACAATGAGCAGTTCTTC. Its protein product is CASSLAHGPYNEQFF. Variable domain in full (rest from reference TRBV7-6 and TRBJ2-1): GAGVSQSPRYKVTKRGQDVALRCDPISGHVSLYWYRQALGQGPEFLTYFNYEAQQDKSGLPNDRFSAERPEGSISTLTIQRTEQRDSAMYRCASSLAHGPYNEQFFGPGTRLTVL.

The CDR3: CAWSEQDNQPQHF. The CDR3 nucleotides read TGTGCCTGGAGTGAGCAGGATAATCAGCCCCAGCATTTT. V usage is TRBV30 and J usage is TRBJ1-5; D unresolved. From germline, CDR1 is GTSNPN and CDR2 SVGIG (reference sequence). V shed 1 base and J shed 4 bases, with 8 bases lying between them. The CDR3 is 13 residues long.

This clone has only a few counts. The chain couples TRBV7-7 to TRBJ2-3, with D tentatively TRBD1 (7 bases). The V and J ends lost 5 bases and 6 bases respectively, with 21 bases between them. The V gene's germline CDR1 is SSHAT and CDR2 FNYEAQ (reference sequence). The CDR3 totals 16 residues. The CDR3 here is CASSATTGRPPDTQYF. For the CDR3, the DNA is TGTGCCAGCAGCGCCACGACAGGGAGGCCCCCCGATACGCAGTATTTT.

The J gene is TRBJ1-1, the V gene TRBV29-1; TRBD1 agrees at 8 bases. Germline V gene sequence: CDR1 SQVTM, CDR2 ANQGSEA. The CDR3 covers 13 residues. Trimming removed 6 bases from V and 5 bases from J; junction bases left unmatched: 8. The CDR3 loop is CSVGQGAGTEAFF. The CDR3 DNA is TGCAGCGTCGGGCAGGGGGCGGGTACTGAAGCTTTCTTT.

This clone has more than one count but fewer than ten. V and J are TRBV19 and TRBJ2-1; D perhaps matches TRBD2 (5 bases). Trimming removed 3 bases at V and 9 bases at J, with 15 bases between. The germline V gene encodes CDR1 LNHDA and CDR2 SQIVND (reference sequence). CDR3 length equals 14 residues. Written as DNA, the CDR3 is TGTGCCAGTAGTATTGAGAGACTACAGACTGAGCAGTTCTTC. Translating gives CASSIERLQTEQFF.

The chain is built from TRBV10-3 and TRBJ1-5; no firm D call. The germline CDR1 and CDR2 sequences are ENHRY and SYGVKD. This CDR3 region has 16 residues. Trimming pared 0 bases from V and 2 bases from J, leaving 11 bases between. CDR3 in DNA: TGTGCCATCAGTGAGTCGCCGGGGATTGGCAATCAGCCCCAGCATTTT. Its protein product is CAISESPGIGNQPQHF.

The sample holds one count of this clone. This chain uses TRBV2 with TRBJ1-4; D ambiguous. The CDR3 sequence is 16 residues long. Germline V CDR1 and CDR2: SNHLY, FYNNEI. Trimming stripped 3 bases from V and 4 bases from J, with 15 bases between. The CDR3 loop reads CASSEWAGSVNEKLFF. The CDR3 DNA reads as TGTGCCAGCAGTGAGTGGGCCGGATCTGTTAATGAAAAACTGTTTTTT. Full variable domain (outside the CDR3, taken from reference TRBV2 and TRBJ1-4): EPEVTQTPSHQVTQMGQEVILRCVPISNHLYFYWYRQILGQKVEFLVSFYNNEISEKSEIFDDQFSVERPDGSNFTLKIRSTKLEDSAMYFCASSEWAGSVNEKLFFGSGTQLSVL.